The 31 T cell receptor beta chains below all came from one sample that was sequenced in a study of identical twins. Using its own MiXCR run on the 5' RACE reads, TCRdb lists one record per CDR3 protein. The sample carries a few hundred thousand distinct CDR3 sequences, about an eighth recorded once. Another study also made use of these data, one on yellow fever vaccine responses in identical twins.

Material for sequencing was memory (CD45RO+) T cells sorted from blood. These receptor sequences come from a woman aged 18-29 years in good health.

The genes are TRBV20-1 and TRBJ1-1; the D is unclear. Trimming pared 7 bases from V and 0 bases from J, leaving 9 bases between. CDR3 length: 12 amino acids. CDR1 and CDR2 (germline): DFQATT, SNEGSKA (reference sequence). The CDR3 here is CSGYEMNTEAFF. CDR3 bases: TGCAGTGGGTACGAAATGAACACTGAAGCTTTCTTT.

A word on this clonotype: An end of the junction does not agree with germline; a read error may underlie this. The V and J genes are TRBV10-3 and TRBJ2-6; D uncertain. Germline loops: CDR1 ENHRY, CDR2 SYGVKD. The CDR3 is 17 amino acids. This CDR3 reads CGISESIDGSEANVLTF. CDR3 nucleotides: TGTGGCATCAGTGAGTCCATCGACGGCTCTGAGGCCAACGTCCTGACTTTC.

This clonotype has a handful of counts. The CDR3 is CATSGGVRGTQYF. As DNA, the CDR3 is TGTGCCACCAGTGGAGGCGTGAGAGGGACCCAGTACTTC. The J gene is TRBJ2-5, the V gene TRBV24-1, with D hard to call. V shed 5 bases and J shed 7 bases, with 13 bases lying between them. The CDR3 extends over 13 amino acids. Germline CDR1 and CDR2: KGHDR and SFDVKD.

This clonotype was recorded once. The CDR3 sequence: CASSLAGSALETQYF. The DNA of the CDR3 is TGTGCCAGCAGCTTAGCGGGGTCGGCCCTGGAGACCCAGTACTTC. The chain links TRBV7-9 to TRBJ2-5; D gene uncertain. Trimming cost V 0 bases and J 5 bases, with 13 bases left between them. The germline gives CDR1 SEHNR, CDR2 FQNEAQ (reference sequence). The CDR3 contains 15 residues.

Concerning this clonotype: Since a much larger clone is just one base distant, this may be a read error. The chain is built from TRBV10-2 and TRBJ2-7, with 8 positions matching TRBD2. Germline V gene sequence: CDR1 WSHSY, CDR2 SAAADI. The CDR3 covers 13 residues. V lost 7 bases and J lost 3; bases outside the gene matches: 5. CDR3 DNA sequence: TGCGCCAGCAAGCGGGAGAGCGACTACGAGCAGTACTTC. Protein product: CASKRESDYEQYF.

The chain joins TRBV12-3 or TRBV12-4 to TRBJ1-6; D is uncertain. The CDR3 covers 15 residues. V lost 6 bases and J 4 bases, leaving 13 bases between the germline ends. In DNA form, the CDR3 reads TGTGCCAGCAGGCCGGGCCTCGCGTATAATTCACCCCTCCACTTT. Translation: CASRPGLAYNSPLHF.

This clonotype was recorded a few times. The rearrangement uses TRBV11-2 and TRBJ2-2, with TRBD2 matching over 8 bases. J was trimmed by 7 bases and V by 5 bases; bases with no gene match: 18. The CDR3 loop spans 18 amino acids. Germline V gene sequence: CDR1 SGHAT, CDR2 FQNNGV. This CDR3 is CASSTTAVGGGRGGELFF. The CDR3 DNA sequence: TGTGCCAGCAGCACCACTGCTGTTGGCGGGGGGCGTGGCGGGGAGCTGTTTTTT.

This clonotype was seen a few times. Here the CDR3 DNA reads TGTGCCATCAGTGAGCTTAATAGCGGGCGGGTTGTATCCTACAATGAGCAGTTCTTC. Amino acids: CAISELNSGRVVSYNEQFF. The gene calls are TRBV10-3 and TRBJ2-1, with 7 bases that match TRBD2. Germline-derived CDR1 and CDR2 are ENHRY and SYGVKD. The V gene end was trimmed by 2 bases and the J gene end by 1 base; junction bases not matched to a gene: 14. The CDR3 runs to 19 residues.

This clonotype was counted many times. V is TRBV4-2 and J is TRBJ1-1; unclear D gene. This CDR3 contains 13 residues. The germline V and J ends were trimmed by 4 bases and 2 bases, with 8 bases remaining between them. CDR1 LGHNA and CDR2 YNFKEQ come from the germline V gene. DNA for the CDR3: TGTGCCAGCAGCCCCGAAATCAACACTGAAGCTTTCTTT. Translated, it gives CASSPEINTEAFF.

This clonotype was counted many times. The CDR3 sequence: CASSGGGETQYF. The CDR3 DNA sequence: TGTGCCAGCTCAGGAGGGGGAGAGACCCAGTACTTC. The V and J genes are TRBV12-3 or TRBV12-4 and TRBJ2-5; D is perhaps TRBD1 or TRBD2 (6 bases each). The V and J ends lost 8 bases and 4 bases respectively, with 11 bases between them. The CDR3 spans 12 residues.

This clonotype was picked up a small number of times. This rearrangement joins TRBV18 to TRBJ2-4; TRBD1 might be the D (7 bases). The CDR3 extends over 15 amino acids. Germline assignment: CDR1 KGHSH and CDR2 LQKENI. V dropped 6 bases and J dropped 8 bases, with 20 bases sitting between them. The CDR3 DNA sequence: TGTGCCAGCTCTAACCACCCTACAGGGGAGGACATTCAGTACTTC. This sequence encodes CASSNHPTGEDIQYF.

This chain joins TRBV18 and TRBJ2-3; TRBD1 matches at 8 bases. Germline CDR1 and CDR2: KGHSH and LQKENI. The CDR3 contains 15 residues. V was clipped by 3 bases and J by 1 base; unmatched bases: 3. This CDR3 is CASSPTGVGTDTQYF. The DNA of the CDR3 is TGTGCCAGCTCACCGACAGGGGTGGGCACAGATACGCAGTATTTT.

CDR3 in amino acids: CASSQEEGSYSGANVLTF. The CDR3 region has the DNA TGCGCCAGCAGCCAAGAAGAGGGGTCTTACTCTGGGGCCAACGTCCTGACTTTC. The rearrangement uses TRBV4-3 and TRBJ2-6; D possibly matches TRBD1 or TRBD2 (5 bases each). Per germline, CDR1 LGHNA and CDR2 YSLEER. The germline V and J ends were trimmed by 0 bases and 0 bases, with 12 bases remaining between them. This CDR3 contains 18 residues.

This clonotype was counted ten times or more. This chain uses TRBV12-3 or TRBV12-4 with TRBJ1-1, with D tentatively TRBD1 (5 bases). Trimming took off 6 bases at V and 1 base at J, with 12 bases between the two ends. The CDR3 has 14 amino acids. The CDR3 DNA follows: TGTGCCAGCAGCCCGGGACGGAAGAACACTGAAGCTTTCTTT. Translated, it gives CASSPGRKNTEAFF.

The table lists this clonotype with many counts. This rearrangement joins TRBV10-2 to TRBJ2-1; 10 bases agree with TRBD2. CDR3 length: 14 residues. The ends lost 7 bases at V and 5 bases at J; junction bases unmatched: 5. Germline V gives CDR1 WSHSY, CDR2 SAAADI. CDR3 protein: CASMGLAGDNEQFF. In DNA form, the CDR3 reads TGCGCCAGCATGGGTCTAGCGGGAGACAATGAGCAGTTCTTC.

This clonotype was counted many times. This rearrangement joins TRBV10-3 to TRBJ2-3, with D hard to call. The CDR3 runs to 16 residues. Trimming took off 0 bases at V and 6 bases at J, with 16 bases between the two ends. CDR1 and CDR2 (germline): ENHRY, SYGVKD. The CDR3 DNA sequence: TGTGCCATCAGTGAGTCGCGGTCTACGTTCGTGGATACGCAGTATTTT. Protein sequence: CAISESRSTFVDTQYF.

This clonotype was detected many times. The chain links TRBV2 to TRBJ1-3; maybe TRBD1 (6 bases). The V gene's germline CDR1 is SNHLY and CDR2 FYNNEI. Trimming cost V 3 bases and J 0 bases, with 12 bases left between them. CDR3 size: 16 residues. The CDR3, as DNA: TGTGCCAGCAGTGATGGGGGACATAACTCTGGAAACACCATATATTTT. Translated, it gives CASSDGGHNSGNTIYF.

The chain uses TRBV12-2 and TRBJ2-6; whether TRBD1, the table's D call, matches the DNA was not checked. TRBV12-2 has pseudogene status. This CDR3 comprises 19 residues. Written as DNA, the CDR3 is TGTGCAAGTCGCTTAACCGGGACAGCCCTCCTGGGGGGGGCCAACGTCCTGACTTTC. Translation gives CASRLTGTALLGGANVLTF.

The chain uses TRBV10-3 and TRBJ2-5, with D perhaps being TRBD1 or TRBD2 (6 bases each). Germline V gene data show CDR1 as ENHRY and CDR2 as SYGVKD. Trimming pared 10 bases from V and 5 bases from J, leaving 17 bases between. This CDR3 spans 13 amino acids. CDR3 sequence: CATTDSAGETQYF. CDR3 sequence (DNA): TGTGCCACCACGGACAGTGCGGGGGAGACCCAGTACTTC.

The rearrangement uses TRBV18 and TRBJ2-3; maybe TRBD2 (5 bases). V lost 3 bases and J lost 0, with 19 bases in between. Germline V gene lookup returns CDR1 KGHSH and CDR2 LQKENI. The CDR3 extends over 18 amino acids. CDR3 in DNA: TGTGCCAGCTCACCCAAGGTGAGGGTGGAAGAAAGCACAGATACGCAGTATTTT. Its translation is CASSPKVRVEESTDTQYF. The complete variable domain, with remaining parts taken from reference TRBV18 and TRBJ2-3, reads NAGVMQNPRHLVRRRGQEARLRCSPMKGHSHVYWYRQLPEEGLKFMVYLQKENIIDESGMPKERFSAEFPKEGPSILRIQQVVRGDSAAYFCASSPKVRVEESTDTQYFGPGTRLTVL.

This clonotype was detected a few times. The V call is TRBV29-1, the J call TRBJ2-3; possible D gene TRBD2, 6 bases. Trimming pared 5 bases from V and 3 bases from J, leaving 15 bases between. The germline V gene has CDR1 SQVTM and CDR2 ANQGSEA. The CDR3 loop spans 14 amino acids. The CDR3 region has the DNA TGCAGCGTTATCAATAGCGGCGAGACAGATACGCAGTATTTT. It specifies CSVINSGETDTQYF.

This clonotype showed up just a few times. The chain couples TRBV20-1 to TRBJ2-1, with D unclear. The CDR3 consists of 10 residues. Germline CDR1 and CDR2: DFQATT and SNEGSKA (reference sequence). V lost 5 bases and J lost 9, with 8 bases in between. CDR3 protein: CSAGRVEQFF. The CDR3 nucleotides read TGCAGTGCTGGAAGGGTTGAGCAGTTCTTC.

This clonotype was recorded a few times. The chain is built from TRBV2 and TRBJ2-3; 9 bases fit TRBD1. V lost 8 bases and J lost 5; bases outside the gene matches: 5. Per the germline V gene, CDR1 is SNHLY and CDR2 is FYNNEI. The CDR3 has 13 amino acids. The CDR3 region has the DNA TGTGCCAGCCGGGACAGGGAAAAAGATACGCAGTATTTT. Its protein is CASRDREKDTQYF.

This clonotype was observed at least ten times. The chain employs TRBV12-3 or TRBV12-4 and TRBJ1-2, with a weak D call TRBD1 (5 bases). V gave up 3 bases and J gave up 4 bases, with 18 bases separating them. The CDR3 loop spans 16 amino acids. This chain's CDR3 is CASSLSTGEVGYGYTF. DNA for the CDR3: TGTGCCAGCAGTTTGTCCACGGGGGAAGTCGGCTATGGCTACACCTTC.

This clonotype was seen a few times. The V gene is TRBV2, the J gene TRBJ2-1, with D perhaps TRBD1 or TRBD2 (5 bases each). CDR1 is SNHLY, CDR2 FYNNEI, per germline. The CDR3 totals 11 residues. Deletions cut 6 bases from V and 12 bases from J, with 12 bases between. The DNA of the CDR3 is TGTGCCAGCAGCGGGACCCCAAGGCAGTTCTTC. It codes for CASSGTPRQFF.

The V gene is TRBV4-1, the J gene TRBJ2-1, with 8 bases aligning to TRBD2. The germline V gene has CDR1 MGHRA and CDR2 YSYEKL. The trim removed 1 base at V and 12 bases at J, leaving 14 bases unmatched. The CDR3 runs to 16 residues. DNA of the CDR3: TGCGCCAGCAGCCAAGTTGACAAGCGGGGGAACCTCGGGCAGTTCTTC. This sequence encodes CASSQVDKRGNLGQFF.

This sequence joins TRBV18 and TRBJ2-7; D gene uncertain. Germline CDR1 and CDR2: KGHSH and LQKENI. The V end was cut by 3 bases, the J end by 4 bases, with 25 bases between. The CDR3 has 18 amino acids. The chain's CDR3 is CASSPLGAPGFQGYEQYF. In DNA form, the CDR3 reads TGTGCCAGCTCACCCCTCGGCGCCCCAGGATTCCAAGGGTACGAGCAGTACTTC. The full variable domain, completed using reference TRBV18 and TRBJ2-7, is NAGVMQNPRHLVRRRGQEARLRCSPMKGHSHVYWYRQLPEEGLKFMVYLQKENIIDESGMPKERFSAEFPKEGPSILRIQQVVRGDSAAYFCASSPLGAPGFQGYEQYFGPGTRLTVT.

This clonotype occurred a few times. This chain links TRBV7-2 with TRBJ2-3; possible D gene TRBD1, 6 bases. There are 14 residues in the CDR3. V was trimmed by 2 bases and J by 1 base, leaving 7 bases between them. Germline lookup yields CDR1 SGHTA and CDR2 FQGNSA. The CDR3 reads CASSLNRGTDTQYF. In DNA, the CDR3 is TGTGCCAGCAGCTTAAACAGGGGCACAGATACGCAGTATTTT.

This clonotype has ten or more counts. This chain links TRBV2 with TRBJ2-1; D remains unclear. With 5 bases removed from V and 7 bases from J, the gap between germline ends came to 6 bases. In germline, CDR1 is SNHLY, CDR2 FYNNEI. This CDR3 has 11 residues. CDR3 DNA: TGTGCCAGCAGTTACCCTAATGAGCAGTTCTTC. It translates to CASSYPNEQFF.

This clonotype was seen repeatedly, ten times or more. The J gene is TRBJ2-1, the V gene TRBV12-3 or TRBV12-4; D unresolved. The CDR3 extends over 13 amino acids. The ends were cut back, 2 bases at V and 5 bases at J, with 7 bases in the middle. DNA of the CDR3: TGTGCCAGCAGTTTATATACGGACAATGAGCAGTTCTTC. This encodes CASSLYTDNEQFF.

The chain couples TRBV19 to TRBJ1-1; D remains unclear. Trimming took off 6 bases at V and 6 bases at J, with 14 bases between the two ends. Germline CDR1 and CDR2: LNHDA and SQIVND (reference sequence). This CDR3 spans 13 amino acids. This CDR3 reads CASRTAGRAEAFF. In nucleotides, the CDR3 is TGTGCCAGTAGGACGGCGGGGAGGGCTGAAGCTTTCTTT. Using reference TRBV19 and TRBJ1-1 for the parts outside the CDR3, the full variable domain is DGGITQSPKYLFRKEGQNVTLSCEQNLNHDAMYWYRQDPGQGLRLIYYSQIVNDFQKGDIAEGYSVSREKKESFPLTVTSAQKNPTAFYLCASRTAGRAEAFFGQGTRLTVV.